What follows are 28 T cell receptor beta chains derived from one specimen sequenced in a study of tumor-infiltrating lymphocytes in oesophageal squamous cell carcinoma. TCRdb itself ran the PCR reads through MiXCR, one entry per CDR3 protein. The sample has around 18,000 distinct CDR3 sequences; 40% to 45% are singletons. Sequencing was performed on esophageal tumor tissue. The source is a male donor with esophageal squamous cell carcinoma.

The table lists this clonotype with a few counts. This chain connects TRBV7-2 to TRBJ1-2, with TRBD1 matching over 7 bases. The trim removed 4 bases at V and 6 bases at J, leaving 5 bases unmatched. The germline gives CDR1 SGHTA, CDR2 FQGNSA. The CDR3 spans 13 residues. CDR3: CASSSTTGNGYTF. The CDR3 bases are TGTGCCAGCAGCTCGACGACAGGGAATGGCTACACCTTC.

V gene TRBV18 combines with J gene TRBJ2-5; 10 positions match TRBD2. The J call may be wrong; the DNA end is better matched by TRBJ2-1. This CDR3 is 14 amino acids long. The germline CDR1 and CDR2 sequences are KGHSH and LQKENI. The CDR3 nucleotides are TGTGCCAGCGCACTAGCGGGAAAATACAATGAGCAGTTCTTC. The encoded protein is CASALAGKYNEQFF.

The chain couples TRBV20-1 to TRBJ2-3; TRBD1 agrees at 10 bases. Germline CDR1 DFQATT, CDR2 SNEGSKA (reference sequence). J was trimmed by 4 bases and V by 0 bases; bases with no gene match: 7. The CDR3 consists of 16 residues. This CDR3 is CSARDPGQGRPDTQYF. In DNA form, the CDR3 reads TGCAGTGCTAGAGATCCGGGACAGGGGAGGCCAGATACGCAGTATTTT.

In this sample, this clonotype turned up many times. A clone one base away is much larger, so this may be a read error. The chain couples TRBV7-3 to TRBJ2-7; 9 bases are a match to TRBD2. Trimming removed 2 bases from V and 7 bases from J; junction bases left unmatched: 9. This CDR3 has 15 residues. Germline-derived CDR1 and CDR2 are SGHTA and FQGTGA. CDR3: CASSLVAGESNEQYF. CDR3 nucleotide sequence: TGTGCCAGCAGCTTAGTAGCGGGAGAGTCCAATGAGCAGTACTTC.

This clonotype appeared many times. In nucleotides, the CDR3 is TGTGCCATCAGGACCGGGACAGGCATCTCTGGGGCCAACGTCCTGACTTTC. It specifies CAIRTGTGISGANVLTF. The chain has TRBV10-3 and TRBJ2-6, with TRBD1 matching over 8 bases. Germline assignment: CDR1 ENHRY and CDR2 SYGVKD. There are 17 residues in the CDR3. Trimming at V came to 6 bases and at J to 0 bases, leaving 7 bases not matched to a gene.

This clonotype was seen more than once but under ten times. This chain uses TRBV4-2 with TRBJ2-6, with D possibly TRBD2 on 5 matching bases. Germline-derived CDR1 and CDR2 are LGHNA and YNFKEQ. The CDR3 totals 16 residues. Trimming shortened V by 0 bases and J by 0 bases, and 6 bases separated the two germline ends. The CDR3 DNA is TGTGCCAGCAGCCAAGAACGGGGCTCTGGGGCCAACGTCCTGACTTTC. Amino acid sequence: CASSQERGSGANVLTF.

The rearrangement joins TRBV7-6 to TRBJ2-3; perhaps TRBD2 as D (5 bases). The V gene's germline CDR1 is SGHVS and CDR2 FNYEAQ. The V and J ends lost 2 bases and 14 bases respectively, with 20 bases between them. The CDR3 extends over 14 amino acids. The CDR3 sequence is CASSLPGNTGELYF. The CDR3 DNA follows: TGTGCCAGCAGCTTACCGGGGAACACCGGGGAGCTGTATTTT.

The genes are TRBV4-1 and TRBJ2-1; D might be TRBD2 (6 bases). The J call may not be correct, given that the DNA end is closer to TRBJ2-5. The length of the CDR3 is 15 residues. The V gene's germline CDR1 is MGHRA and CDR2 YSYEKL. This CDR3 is CASSPGDDPRETQYF. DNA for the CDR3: TGCGCCAGCAGCCCGGGAGATGACCCCCGTGAGACCCAGTACTTC.

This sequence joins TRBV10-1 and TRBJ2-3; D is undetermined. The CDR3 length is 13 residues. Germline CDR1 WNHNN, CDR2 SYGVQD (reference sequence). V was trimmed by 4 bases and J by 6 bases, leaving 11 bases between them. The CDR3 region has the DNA TGCGCCAGCAGTGTCCGGAGTATGGATACGCAGTATTTT. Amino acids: CASSVRSMDTQYF.

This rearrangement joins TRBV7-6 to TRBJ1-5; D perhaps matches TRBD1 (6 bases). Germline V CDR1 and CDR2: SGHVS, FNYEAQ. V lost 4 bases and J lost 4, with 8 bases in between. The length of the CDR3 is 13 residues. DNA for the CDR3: TGTGCCAGCAGCTCGGACAGAAATCAGCCCCAGCATTTT. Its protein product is CASSSDRNQPQHF.

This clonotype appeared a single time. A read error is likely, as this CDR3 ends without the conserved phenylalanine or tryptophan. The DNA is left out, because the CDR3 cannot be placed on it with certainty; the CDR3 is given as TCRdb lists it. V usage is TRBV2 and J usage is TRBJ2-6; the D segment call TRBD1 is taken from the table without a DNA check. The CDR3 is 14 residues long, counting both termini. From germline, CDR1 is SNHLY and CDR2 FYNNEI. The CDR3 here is CASSEISYEQYFGA.

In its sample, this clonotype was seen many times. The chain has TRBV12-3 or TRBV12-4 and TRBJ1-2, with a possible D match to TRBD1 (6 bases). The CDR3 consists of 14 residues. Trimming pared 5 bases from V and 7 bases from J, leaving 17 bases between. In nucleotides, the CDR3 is TGTGCCAGCAGTGCCCCCGGACAGATTGTTGGCTACACCTTC. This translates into CASSAPGQIVGYTF.

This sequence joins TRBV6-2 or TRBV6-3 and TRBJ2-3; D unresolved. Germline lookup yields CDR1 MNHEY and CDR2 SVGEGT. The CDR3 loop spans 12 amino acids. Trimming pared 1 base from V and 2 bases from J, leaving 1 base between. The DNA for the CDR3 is TGTGCCAGCAGTTACTACACAGATACGCAGTATTTT. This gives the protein CASSYYTDTQYF.

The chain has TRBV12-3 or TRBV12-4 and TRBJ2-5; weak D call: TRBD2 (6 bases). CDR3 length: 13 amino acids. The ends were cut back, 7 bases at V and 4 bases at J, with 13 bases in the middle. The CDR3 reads CASNGGVLETQYF. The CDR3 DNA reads TGTGCCAGCAACGGAGGGGTCTTAGAGACCCAGTACTTC.

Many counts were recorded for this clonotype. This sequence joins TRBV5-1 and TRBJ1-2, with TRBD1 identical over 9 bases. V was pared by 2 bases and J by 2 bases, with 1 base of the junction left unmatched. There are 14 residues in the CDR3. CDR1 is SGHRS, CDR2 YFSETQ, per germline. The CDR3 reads CASSFDRGNYGYTF. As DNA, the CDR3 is TGCGCCAGCAGCTTTGACAGGGGGAACTATGGCTACACCTTC.

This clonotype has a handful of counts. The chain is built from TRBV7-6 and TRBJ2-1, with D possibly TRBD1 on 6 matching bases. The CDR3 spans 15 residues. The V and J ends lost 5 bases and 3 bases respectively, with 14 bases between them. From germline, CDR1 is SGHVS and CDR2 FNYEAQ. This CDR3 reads CASSRVMDSYNEQFF. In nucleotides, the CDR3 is TGTGCCAGCAGCCGAGTAATGGACAGCTACAATGAGCAGTTCTTC.

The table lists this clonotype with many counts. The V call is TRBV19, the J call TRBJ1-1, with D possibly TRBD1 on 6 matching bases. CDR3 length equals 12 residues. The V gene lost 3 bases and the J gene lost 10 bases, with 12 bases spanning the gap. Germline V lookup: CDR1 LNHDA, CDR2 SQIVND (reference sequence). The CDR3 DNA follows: TGTGCCAGTAGTATCCAGGGGTTTCGAGCTTTCTTT. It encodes CASSIQGFRAFF. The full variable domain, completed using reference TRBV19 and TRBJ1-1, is DGGITQSPKYLFRKEGQNVTLSCEQNLNHDAMYWYRQDPGQGLRLIYYSQIVNDFQKGDIAEGYSVSREKKESFPLTVTSAQKNPTAFYLCASSIQGFRAFFGQGTRLTVV.

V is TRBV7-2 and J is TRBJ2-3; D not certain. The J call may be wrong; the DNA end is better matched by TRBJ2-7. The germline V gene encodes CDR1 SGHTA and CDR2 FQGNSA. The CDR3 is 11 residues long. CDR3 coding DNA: TGTGCCAGCAGCTCTCTCAATGAGCAGTACTTC. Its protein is CASSSLNEQYF.

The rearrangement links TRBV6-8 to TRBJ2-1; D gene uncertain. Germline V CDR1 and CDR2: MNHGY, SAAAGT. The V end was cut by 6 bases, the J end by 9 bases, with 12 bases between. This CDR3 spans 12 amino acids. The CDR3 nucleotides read TGTGCCAGCAGAACTACCCTCGGTGAGCAGTTCTTC. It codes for CASRTTLGEQFF.

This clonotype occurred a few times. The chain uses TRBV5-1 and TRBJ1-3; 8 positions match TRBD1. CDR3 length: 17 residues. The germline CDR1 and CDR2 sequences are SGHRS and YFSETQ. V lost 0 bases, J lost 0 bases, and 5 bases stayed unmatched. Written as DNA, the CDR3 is TGCGCCAGCAGCTTGGCAGGGGGCCTCAGCTCTGGAAACACCATATATTTT. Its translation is CASSLAGGLSSGNTIYF.

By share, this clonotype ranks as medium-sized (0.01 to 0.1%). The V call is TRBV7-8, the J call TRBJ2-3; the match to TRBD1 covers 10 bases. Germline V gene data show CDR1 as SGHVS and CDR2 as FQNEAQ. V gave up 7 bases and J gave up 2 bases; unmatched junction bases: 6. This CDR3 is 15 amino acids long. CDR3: CASTRDRGATDTQYF. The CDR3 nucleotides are TGTGCCAGCACCAGGGACAGGGGTGCCACAGATACGCAGTATTTT.

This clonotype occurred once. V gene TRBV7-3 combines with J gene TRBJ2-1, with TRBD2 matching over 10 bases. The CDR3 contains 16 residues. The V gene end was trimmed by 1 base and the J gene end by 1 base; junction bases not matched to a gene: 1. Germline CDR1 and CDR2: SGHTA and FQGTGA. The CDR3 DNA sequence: TGTGCCAGCAGCTTAAGAGCGGGAGGGTCCTACAATGAGCAGTTCTTC. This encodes CASSLRAGGSYNEQFF.

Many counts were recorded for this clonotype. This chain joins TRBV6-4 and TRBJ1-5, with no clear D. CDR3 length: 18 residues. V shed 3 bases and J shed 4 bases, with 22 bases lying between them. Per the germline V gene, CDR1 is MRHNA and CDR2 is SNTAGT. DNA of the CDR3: TGTGCCAGCAGTGATTTCCCCCGACCTCGGACCCGAAATCAGCCCCAGCATTTT. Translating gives CASSDFPRPRTRNQPQHF.

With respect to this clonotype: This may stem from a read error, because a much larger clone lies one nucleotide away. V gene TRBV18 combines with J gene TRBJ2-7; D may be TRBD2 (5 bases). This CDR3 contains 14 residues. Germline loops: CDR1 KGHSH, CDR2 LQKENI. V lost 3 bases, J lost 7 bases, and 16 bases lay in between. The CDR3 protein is CASSPTRANNEQYF. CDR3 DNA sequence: TGTGCCAGCTCACCTACGCGGGCGAACAATGAGCAGTACTTC.

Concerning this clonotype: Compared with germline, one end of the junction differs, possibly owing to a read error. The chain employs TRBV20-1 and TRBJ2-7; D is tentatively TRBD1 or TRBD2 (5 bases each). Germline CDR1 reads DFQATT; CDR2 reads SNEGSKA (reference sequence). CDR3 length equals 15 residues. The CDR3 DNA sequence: TGCAGTGCCGCTTCCGGGGCCACGAAATTCGGGGCCCTCCACTTC. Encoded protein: CSAASGATKFGALHF.

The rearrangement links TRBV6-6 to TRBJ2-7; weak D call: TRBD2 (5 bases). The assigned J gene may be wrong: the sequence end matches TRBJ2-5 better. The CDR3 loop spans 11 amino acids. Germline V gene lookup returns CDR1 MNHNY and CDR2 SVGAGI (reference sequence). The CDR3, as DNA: TGTGCCAGCAGTGCGGGAGAGACCCAGTACTTC. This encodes CASSAGETQYF.

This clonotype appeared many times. The DNA of the CDR3 is TGTGCCAGCAGTGGACTCTCCAACACTGAAGCTTTCTTT. This encodes CASSGLSNTEAFF. The gene calls are TRBV2 and TRBJ1-1; D is unresolved. Germline V lookup: CDR1 SNHLY, CDR2 FYNNEI. Between the trimmed V and J ends, which lost 4 bases and 2 bases, there was a span of 8 bases. The CDR3 has 13 amino acids. The full variable domain, completed using reference TRBV2 and TRBJ1-1, is EPEVTQTPSHQVTQMGQEVILRCVPISNHLYFYWYRQILGQKVEFLVSFYNNEISEKSEIFDDQFSVERPDGSNFTLKIRSTKLEDSAMYFCASSGLSNTEAFFGQGTRLTVV.

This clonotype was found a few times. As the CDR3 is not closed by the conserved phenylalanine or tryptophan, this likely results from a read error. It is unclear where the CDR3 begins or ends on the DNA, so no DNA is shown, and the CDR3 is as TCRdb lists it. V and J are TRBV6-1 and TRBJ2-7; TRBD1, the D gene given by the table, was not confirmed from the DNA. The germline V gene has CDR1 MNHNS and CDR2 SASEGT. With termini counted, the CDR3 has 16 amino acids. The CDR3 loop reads CASSEGQGLSGYTFGS.